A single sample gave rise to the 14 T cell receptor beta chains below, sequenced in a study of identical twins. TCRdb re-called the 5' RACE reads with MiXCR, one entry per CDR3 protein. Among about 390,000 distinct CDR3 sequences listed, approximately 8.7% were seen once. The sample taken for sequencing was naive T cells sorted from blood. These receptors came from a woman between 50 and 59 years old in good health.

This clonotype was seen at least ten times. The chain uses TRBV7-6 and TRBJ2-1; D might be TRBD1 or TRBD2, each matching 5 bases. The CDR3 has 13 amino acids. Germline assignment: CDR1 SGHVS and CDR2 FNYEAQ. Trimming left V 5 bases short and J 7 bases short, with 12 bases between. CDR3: CASSQWWGNEQFF. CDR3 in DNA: TGTGCCAGCAGCCAGTGGTGGGGGAATGAGCAGTTCTTC.

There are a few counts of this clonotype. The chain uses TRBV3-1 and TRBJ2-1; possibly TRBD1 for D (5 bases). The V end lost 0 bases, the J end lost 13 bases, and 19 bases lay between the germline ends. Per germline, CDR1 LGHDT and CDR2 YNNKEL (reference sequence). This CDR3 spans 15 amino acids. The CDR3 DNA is TGTGCCAGCAGCCAAGACAGGGCTGAGACACGGGCACAGTTCTTC. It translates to CASSQDRAETRAQFF.

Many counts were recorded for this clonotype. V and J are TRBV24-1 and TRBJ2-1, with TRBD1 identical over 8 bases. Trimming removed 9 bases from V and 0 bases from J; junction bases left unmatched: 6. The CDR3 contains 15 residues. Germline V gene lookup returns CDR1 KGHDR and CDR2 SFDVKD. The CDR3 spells CATGTGHSSYNEQFF. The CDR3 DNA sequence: TGTGCCACCGGGACAGGACACAGCTCCTACAATGAGCAGTTCTTC.

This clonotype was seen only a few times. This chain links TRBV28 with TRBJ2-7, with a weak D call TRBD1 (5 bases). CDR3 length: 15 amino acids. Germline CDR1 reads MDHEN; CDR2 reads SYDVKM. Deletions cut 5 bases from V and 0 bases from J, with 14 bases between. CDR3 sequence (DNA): TGTGCCAGCAGTACCCTTATCGACAGCTCCTACGAGCAGTACGTC. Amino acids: CASSTLIDSSYEQYV.

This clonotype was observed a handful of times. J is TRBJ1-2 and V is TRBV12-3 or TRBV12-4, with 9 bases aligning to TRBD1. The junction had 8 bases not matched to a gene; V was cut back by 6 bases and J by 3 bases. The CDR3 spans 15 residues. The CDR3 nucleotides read TGTGCCAGCAGGGCTACGGGACAGGGCCACTATGGCTACACCTTC. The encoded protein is CASRATGQGHYGYTF.

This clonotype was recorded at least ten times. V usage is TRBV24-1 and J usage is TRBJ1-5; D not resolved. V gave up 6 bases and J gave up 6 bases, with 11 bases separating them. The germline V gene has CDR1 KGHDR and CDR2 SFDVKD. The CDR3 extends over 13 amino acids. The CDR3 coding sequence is TGTGCCACCAGTAACGGGTACGGTCAGCCCCAGCATTTT. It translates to CATSNGYGQPQHF.

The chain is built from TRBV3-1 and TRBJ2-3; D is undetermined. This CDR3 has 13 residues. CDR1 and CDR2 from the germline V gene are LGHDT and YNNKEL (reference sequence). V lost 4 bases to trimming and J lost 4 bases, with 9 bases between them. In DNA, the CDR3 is TGTGCCAGCAGCCTGCGGATATCAGATACGCAGTATTTT. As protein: CASSLRISDTQYF.

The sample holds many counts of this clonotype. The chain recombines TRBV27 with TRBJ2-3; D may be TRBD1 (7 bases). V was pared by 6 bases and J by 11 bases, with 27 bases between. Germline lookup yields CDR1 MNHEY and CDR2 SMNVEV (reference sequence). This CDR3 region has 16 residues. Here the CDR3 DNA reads TGTGCCAGCAGATCCCTCGGTGTGGAGGGGGCGTTTAAGCAGTATTTT. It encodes CASRSLGVEGAFKQYF.

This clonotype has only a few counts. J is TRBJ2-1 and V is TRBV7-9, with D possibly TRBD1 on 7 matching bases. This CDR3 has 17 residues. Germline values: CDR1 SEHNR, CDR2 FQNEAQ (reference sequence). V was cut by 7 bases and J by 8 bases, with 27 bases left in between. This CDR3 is CASTPGWRDRLLYEQFF. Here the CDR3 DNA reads TGTGCCAGCACCCCCGGATGGCGGGACAGACTTCTCTATGAGCAGTTCTTC.

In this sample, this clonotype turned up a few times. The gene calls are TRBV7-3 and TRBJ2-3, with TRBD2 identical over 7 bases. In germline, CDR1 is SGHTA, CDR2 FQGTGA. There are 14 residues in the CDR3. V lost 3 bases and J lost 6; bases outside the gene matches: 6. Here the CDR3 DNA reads TGTGCCAGCAGCTTTACTGGGGGGGATGATACGCAGTATTTT. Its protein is CASSFTGGDDTQYF.

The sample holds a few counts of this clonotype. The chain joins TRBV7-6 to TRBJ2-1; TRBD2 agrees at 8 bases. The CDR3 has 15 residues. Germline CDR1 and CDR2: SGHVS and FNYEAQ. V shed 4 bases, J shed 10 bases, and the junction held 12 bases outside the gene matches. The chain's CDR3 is CASSSWREAGGEQFF. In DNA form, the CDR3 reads TGTGCCAGCAGCTCGTGGCGGGAGGCCGGGGGAGAGCAGTTCTTC.

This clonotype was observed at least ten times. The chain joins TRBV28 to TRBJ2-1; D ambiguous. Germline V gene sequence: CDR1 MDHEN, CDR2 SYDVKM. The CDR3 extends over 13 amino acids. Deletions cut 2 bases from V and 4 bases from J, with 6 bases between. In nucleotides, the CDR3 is TGTGCCAGCAGTTTACCCTCGTACAATGAGCAGTTCTTC. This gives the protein CASSLPSYNEQFF.

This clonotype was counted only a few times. This chain's CDR3 is CASSQASSYYEQYF. In DNA, the CDR3 is TGTGCCAGCAGCCAAGCATCCAGCTACTACGAGCAGTACTTC. J is TRBJ2-7 and V is TRBV14; unclear D gene. V gave up 1 base and J gave up 3 bases, with 10 bases separating them. The CDR3 spans 14 residues. Germline V gives CDR1 SGHDN, CDR2 FVKESK.

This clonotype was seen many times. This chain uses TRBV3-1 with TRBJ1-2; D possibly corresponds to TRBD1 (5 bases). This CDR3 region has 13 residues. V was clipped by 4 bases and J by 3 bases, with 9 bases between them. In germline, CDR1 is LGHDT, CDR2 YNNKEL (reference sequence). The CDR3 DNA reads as TGTGCCAGCAGCCGAGGGGCCCACTATGGCTACACCTTC. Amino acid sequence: CASSRGAHYGYTF.